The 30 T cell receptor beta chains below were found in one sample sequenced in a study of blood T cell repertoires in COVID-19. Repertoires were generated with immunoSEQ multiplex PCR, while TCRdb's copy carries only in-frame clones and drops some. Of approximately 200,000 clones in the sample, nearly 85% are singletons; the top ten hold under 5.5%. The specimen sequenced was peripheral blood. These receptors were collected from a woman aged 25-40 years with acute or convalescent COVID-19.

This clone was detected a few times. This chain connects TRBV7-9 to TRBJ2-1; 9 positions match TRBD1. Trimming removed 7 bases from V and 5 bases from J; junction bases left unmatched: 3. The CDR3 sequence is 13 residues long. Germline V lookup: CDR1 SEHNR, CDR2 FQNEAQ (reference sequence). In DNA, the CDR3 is TGTGCCAGCACCGACAGGGGGAACAATGAGCAGTTCTTC. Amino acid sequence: CASTDRGNNEQFF. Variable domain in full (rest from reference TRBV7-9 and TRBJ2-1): DTGVSQNPRHKITKRGQNVTFRCDPISEHNRLYWYRQTLGQGPEFLTYFQNEAQLEKSRLLSDRFSAERPKGSFSTLEIQRTEQGDSAMYLCASTDRGNNEQFFGPGTRLTVL.

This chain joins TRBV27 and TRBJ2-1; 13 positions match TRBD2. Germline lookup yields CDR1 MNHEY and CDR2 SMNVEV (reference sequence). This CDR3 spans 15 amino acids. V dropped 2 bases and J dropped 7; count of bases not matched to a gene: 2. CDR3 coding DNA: TGTGCCAGCAGTTTAGCGGGACTAGCGGGGAATGAGCAGTTCTTC. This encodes CASSLAGLAGNEQFF.

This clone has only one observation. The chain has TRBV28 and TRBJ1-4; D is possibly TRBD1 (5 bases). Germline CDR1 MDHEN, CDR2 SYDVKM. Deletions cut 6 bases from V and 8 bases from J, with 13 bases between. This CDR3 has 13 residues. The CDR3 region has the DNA TGTGCCAGCAGATCCGGACATGTAGAAAAACTGTTTTTT. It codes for CASRSGHVEKLFF.

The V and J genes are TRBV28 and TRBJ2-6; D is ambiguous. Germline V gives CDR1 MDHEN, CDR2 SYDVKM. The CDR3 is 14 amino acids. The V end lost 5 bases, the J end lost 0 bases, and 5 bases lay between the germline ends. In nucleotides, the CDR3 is TGTGCCAGCAGTCGAGTCTCTGGGGCCAACGTCCTGACTTTC. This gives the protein CASSRVSGANVLTF.

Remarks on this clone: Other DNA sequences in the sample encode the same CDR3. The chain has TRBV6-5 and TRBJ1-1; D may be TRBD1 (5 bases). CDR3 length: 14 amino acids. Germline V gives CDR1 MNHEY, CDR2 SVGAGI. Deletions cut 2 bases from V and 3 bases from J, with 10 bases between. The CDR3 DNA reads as TGTGCCAGCAGTTACAGGGGTAGGGACACTGAAGCTTTCTTT. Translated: CASSYRGRDTEAFF.

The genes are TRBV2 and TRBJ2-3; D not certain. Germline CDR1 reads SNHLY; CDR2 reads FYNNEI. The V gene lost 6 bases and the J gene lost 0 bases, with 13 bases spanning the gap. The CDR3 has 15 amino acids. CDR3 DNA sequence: TGTGCCAGCAGAAGGCACAGCACTAGCACAGATACGCAGTATTTT. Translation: CASRRHSTSTDTQYF.

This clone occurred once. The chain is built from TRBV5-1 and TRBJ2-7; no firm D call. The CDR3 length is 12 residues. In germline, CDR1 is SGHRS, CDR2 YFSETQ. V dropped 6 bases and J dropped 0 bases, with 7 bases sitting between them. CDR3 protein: CASKAGSYEQYF. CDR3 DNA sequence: TGCGCCAGCAAAGCAGGCTCCTACGAGCAGTACTTC.

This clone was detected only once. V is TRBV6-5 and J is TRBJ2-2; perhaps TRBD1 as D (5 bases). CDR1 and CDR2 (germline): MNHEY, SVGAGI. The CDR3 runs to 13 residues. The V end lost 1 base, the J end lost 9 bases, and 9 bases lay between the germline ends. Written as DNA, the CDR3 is TGTGCCAGCAGTTACTTCCAGGGATGGGAGCTGTTTTTT. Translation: CASSYFQGWELFF.

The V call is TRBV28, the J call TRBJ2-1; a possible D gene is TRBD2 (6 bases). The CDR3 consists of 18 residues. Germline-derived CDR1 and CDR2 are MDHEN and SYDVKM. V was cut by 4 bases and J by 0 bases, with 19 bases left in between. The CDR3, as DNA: TGTGCCAGCAGTTCCCCCGGTTGGCGGGATAGCTCCTACAATGAGCAGTTCTTC. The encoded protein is CASSSPGWRDSSYNEQFF.

The CDR3 bases are TGTGCCAGCACCGGGGGGACTGAAGCTTTCTTT. This gives the protein CASTGGTEAFF. The chain is built from TRBV28 and TRBJ1-1, with D perhaps matching TRBD1 (5 bases). Germline V gene data show CDR1 as MDHEN and CDR2 as SYDVKM. V gave up 7 bases and J gave up 5 bases, with 8 bases separating them. This CDR3 has 11 residues.

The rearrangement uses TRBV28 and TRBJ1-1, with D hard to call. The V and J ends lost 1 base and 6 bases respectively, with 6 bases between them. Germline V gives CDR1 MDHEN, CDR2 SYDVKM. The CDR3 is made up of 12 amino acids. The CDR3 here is CASSLYLSEAFF. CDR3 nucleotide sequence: TGTGCCAGCAGTTTATATCTCTCTGAAGCTTTCTTT.

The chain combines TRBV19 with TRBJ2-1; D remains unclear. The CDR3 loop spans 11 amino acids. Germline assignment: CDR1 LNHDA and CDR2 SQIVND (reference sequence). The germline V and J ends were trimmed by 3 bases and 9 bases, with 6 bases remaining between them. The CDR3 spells CASSIESEQFF. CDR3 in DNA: TGTGCCAGTAGTATCGAGAGTGAGCAGTTCTTC.

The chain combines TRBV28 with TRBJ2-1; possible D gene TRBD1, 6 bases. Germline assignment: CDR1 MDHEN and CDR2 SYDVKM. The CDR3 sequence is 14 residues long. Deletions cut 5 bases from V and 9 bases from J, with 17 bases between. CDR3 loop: CASSQTGPPLEQFF. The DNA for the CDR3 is TGTGCCAGCAGTCAGACAGGCCCTCCACTTGAGCAGTTCTTC.

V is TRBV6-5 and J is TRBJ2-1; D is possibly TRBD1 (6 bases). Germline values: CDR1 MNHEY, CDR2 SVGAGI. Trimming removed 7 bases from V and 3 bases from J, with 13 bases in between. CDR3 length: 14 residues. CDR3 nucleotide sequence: TGTGCCAGCATGATCAGGGGAGTCTACAATGAGCAGTTCTTC. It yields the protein CASMIRGVYNEQFF.

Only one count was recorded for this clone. CDR3 in amino acids: CASSFDRGDGYTF. The CDR3 region has the DNA TGCGCCAGCAGCTTCGACAGGGGCGATGGCTACACCTTC. The V gene is TRBV5-1, the J gene TRBJ1-2; TRBD1 matches 8 bases. Germline V gene sequence: CDR1 SGHRS, CDR2 YFSETQ. V gave up 2 bases and J gave up 6 bases; unmatched junction bases: 3. This CDR3 comprises 13 residues.

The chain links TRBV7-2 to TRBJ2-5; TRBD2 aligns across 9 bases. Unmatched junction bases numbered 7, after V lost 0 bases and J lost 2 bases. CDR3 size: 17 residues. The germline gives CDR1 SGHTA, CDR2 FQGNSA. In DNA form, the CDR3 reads TGTGCCAGCAGCTTAGCTAGGGCGGGAGGGGGACAAGAGACCCAGTACTTC. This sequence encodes CASSLARAGGGQETQYF.

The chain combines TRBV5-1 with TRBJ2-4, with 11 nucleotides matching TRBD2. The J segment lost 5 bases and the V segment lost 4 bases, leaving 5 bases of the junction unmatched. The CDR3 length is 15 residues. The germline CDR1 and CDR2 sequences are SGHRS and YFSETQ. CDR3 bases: TGCGCCAGCAGCGCTATGGGACTAGCGGAAAACATTCAGTACTTC. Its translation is CASSAMGLAENIQYF.

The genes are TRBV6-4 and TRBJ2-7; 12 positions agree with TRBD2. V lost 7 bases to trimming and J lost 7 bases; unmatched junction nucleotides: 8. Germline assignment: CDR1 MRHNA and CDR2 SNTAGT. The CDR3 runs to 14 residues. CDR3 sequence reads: CASTRLAGVREQYF. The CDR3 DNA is TGTGCCAGCACCCGACTAGCGGGAGTTCGGGAGCAGTACTTC.

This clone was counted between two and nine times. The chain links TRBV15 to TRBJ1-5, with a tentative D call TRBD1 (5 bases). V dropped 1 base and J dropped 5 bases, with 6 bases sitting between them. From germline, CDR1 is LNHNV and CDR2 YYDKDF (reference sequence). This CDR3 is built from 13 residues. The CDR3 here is CATSRGGDQPQHF. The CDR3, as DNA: TGTGCCACCAGCAGAGGGGGGGATCAGCCCCAGCATTTT.

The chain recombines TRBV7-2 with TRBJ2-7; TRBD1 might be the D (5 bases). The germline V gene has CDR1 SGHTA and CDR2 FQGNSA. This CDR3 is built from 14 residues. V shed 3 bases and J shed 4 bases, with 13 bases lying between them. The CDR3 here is CASSLDMTVYEQYF. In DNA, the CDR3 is TGTGCCAGCAGCTTGGACATGACCGTATACGAGCAGTACTTC.

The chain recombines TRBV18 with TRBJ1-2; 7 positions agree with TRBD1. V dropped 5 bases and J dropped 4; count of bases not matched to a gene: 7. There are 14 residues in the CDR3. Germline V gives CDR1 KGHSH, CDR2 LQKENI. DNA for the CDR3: TGTGCCAGCTCATTTGACAGGGATCTCTATGGCTACACCTTC. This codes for CASSFDRDLYGYTF.

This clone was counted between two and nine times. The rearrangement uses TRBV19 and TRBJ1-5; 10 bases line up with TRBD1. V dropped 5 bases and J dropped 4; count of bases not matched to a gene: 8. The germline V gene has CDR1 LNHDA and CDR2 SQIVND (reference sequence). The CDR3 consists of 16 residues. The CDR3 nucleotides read TGTGCCAGTAGTTCGGGGGACAGGGGAAGGAATCAGCCCCAGCATTTT. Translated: CASSSGDRGRNQPQHF.

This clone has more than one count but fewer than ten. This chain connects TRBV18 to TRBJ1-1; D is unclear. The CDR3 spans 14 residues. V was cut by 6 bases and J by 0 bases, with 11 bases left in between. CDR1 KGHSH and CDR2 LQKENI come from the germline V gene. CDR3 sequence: CASSPAQLNTEAFF. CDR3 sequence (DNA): TGTGCCAGCTCCCCCGCACAGTTGAACACTGAAGCTTTCTTT.

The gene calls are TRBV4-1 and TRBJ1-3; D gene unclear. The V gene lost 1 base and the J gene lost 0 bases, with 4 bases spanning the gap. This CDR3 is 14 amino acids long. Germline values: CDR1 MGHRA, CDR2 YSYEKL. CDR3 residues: CASSQVLSGNTIYF. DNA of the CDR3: TGCGCCAGCAGCCAAGTTCTCTCTGGAAACACCATATATTTT.

CDR3 protein: CASSFGQLIYEQYF. The CDR3 DNA follows: TGCGCCAGCAGCTTCGGACAGCTAATCTACGAGCAGTACTTC. V gene TRBV23-1 combines with J gene TRBJ2-7, with a weak D call TRBD1 (6 bases). TRBV23-1 is flagged as an ORF with uncertain function. This CDR3 region has 14 residues. Trimming took off 6 bases at V and 3 bases at J, with 15 bases between the two ends.

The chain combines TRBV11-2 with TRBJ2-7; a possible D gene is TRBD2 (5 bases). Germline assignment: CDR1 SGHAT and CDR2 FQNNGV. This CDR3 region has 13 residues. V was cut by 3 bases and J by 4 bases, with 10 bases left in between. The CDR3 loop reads CASSFIRGYEQYF. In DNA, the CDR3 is TGTGCCAGCAGCTTTATTCGGGGATACGAGCAGTACTTC.

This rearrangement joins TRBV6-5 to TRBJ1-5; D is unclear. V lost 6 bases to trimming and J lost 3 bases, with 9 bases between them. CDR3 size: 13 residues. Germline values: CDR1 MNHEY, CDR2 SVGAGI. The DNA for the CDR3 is TGTGCCAGCAGCCCCTGGGCCAATCAGCCCCAGCATTTT. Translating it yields CASSPWANQPQHF.

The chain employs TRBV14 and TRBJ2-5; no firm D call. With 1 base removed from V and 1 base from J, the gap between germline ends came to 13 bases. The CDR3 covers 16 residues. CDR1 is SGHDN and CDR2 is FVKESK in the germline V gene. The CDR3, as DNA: TGTGCCAGCAGCCAAGGACTCGCTATTACCCAAGAGACCCAGTACTTC. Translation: CASSQGLAITQETQYF.

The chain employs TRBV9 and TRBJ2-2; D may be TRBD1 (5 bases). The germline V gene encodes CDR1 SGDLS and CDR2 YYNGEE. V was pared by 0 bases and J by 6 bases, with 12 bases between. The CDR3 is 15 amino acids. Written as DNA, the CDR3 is TGTGCCAGCAGCGTAGCAGGGTGGGGCCCCGGGGAGCTGTTTTTT. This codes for CASSVAGWGPGELFF.

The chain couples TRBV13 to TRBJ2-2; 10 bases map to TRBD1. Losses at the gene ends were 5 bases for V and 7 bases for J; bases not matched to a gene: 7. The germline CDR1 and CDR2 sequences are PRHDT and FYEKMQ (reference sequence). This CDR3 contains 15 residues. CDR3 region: CASSPGQGTVGELFF. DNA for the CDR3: TGTGCCAGCAGCCCGGGACAGGGGACCGTCGGGGAGCTGTTTTTT. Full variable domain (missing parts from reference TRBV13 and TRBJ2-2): AAGVIQSPRHLIKEKRETATLKCYPIPRHDTVYWYQQGPGQDPQFLISFYEKMQSDKGSIPDRFSAQQFSDYHSELNMSSLELGDSALYFCASSPGQGTVGELFFGEGSRLTVL.